This entry lists 29 T cell receptor beta chains sequenced from one sample in a study of cytomegalovirus exposure and HLA in healthy donors. PCR primers comprised 60 Vbeta and 13 Jbeta primers. Profiled with immunoSEQ multiplex PCR; TCRdb holds only in-frame clones, not every one. The table has roughly 80,000 clones, roughly two thirds seen once. Sequenced: PBMCs. The receptors were gathered from a woman between 50 and 59 years old in good health and CMV-seropositive.

The table lists this clone with a count of one. The chain joins TRBV27 to TRBJ1-6; tentative D call: TRBD1 (6 bases). Germline CDR1 MNHEY, CDR2 SMNVEV (reference sequence). V shed 5 bases and J shed 0 bases, with 11 bases lying between them. The CDR3 length is 16 residues. CDR3 sequence: CASSHTGSSYNSPLHF. CDR3 nucleotide sequence: TGTGCCAGCAGTCATACAGGGAGCTCCTATAATTCACCCCTCCACTTT.

The J gene is TRBJ1-3, the V gene TRBV19, with 10 bases that match TRBD1. This CDR3 comprises 16 residues. Trimming removed 9 bases from V and 4 bases from J; junction bases left unmatched: 12. CDR1 LNHDA and CDR2 SQIVND come from the germline V gene (reference sequence). DNA for the CDR3: TGTGCCAGCAGGGACAGGGGTTGGTCTGTCGGAAACACCATATATTTT. Translated: CASRDRGWSVGNTIYF.

The chain couples TRBV5-4 to TRBJ1-2; D gene ambiguous. V gave up 0 bases and J gave up 7 bases, with 10 bases separating them. This CDR3 region has 13 residues. CDR1 is SGHNT and CDR2 is YYREEE in the germline V gene (reference sequence). CDR3 amino acids: CASSLGSTTGYTF. In DNA, the CDR3 is TGTGCCAGCAGCTTGGGGTCCACTACTGGCTACACCTTC. The variable domain in full, completed from reference TRBV5-4 and TRBJ1-2, reads ETGVTQSPTHLIKTRGQQVTLRCSSQSGHNTVSWYQQALGQGPQFIFQYYREEENGRGNFPPRFSGLQFPNYSSELNVNALELDDSALYLCASSLGSTTGYTFGSGTRLTVV.

This chain uses TRBV5-1 with TRBJ1-1; 7 bases map to TRBD1. Per the germline V gene, CDR1 is SGHRS and CDR2 is YFSETQ. The CDR3 has 15 amino acids. Trimming removed 0 bases from V and 4 bases from J; junction bases left unmatched: 6. The CDR3 DNA follows: TGCGCCAGCAGCTTGGCGACAGGGCTGGGCACTGAAGCTTTCTTT. Its translation: CASSLATGLGTEAFF.

V usage is TRBV7-2 and J usage is TRBJ1-1; the match to TRBD1 covers 10 bases. The CDR3 loop spans 17 amino acids. Germline assignment: CDR1 SGHTA and CDR2 FQGNSA. The trim removed 5 bases at V and 0 bases at J, leaving 9 bases unmatched. CDR3 region: CASSRSPGQGMNTEAFF. CDR3 sequence (DNA): TGTGCCAGCAGCAGATCCCCGGGACAGGGGATGAACACTGAAGCTTTCTTT.

The CDR3 here is CASSQVRQGRYNEQFF. CDR3 nucleotides: TGTGCCAGCAGCCAAGTACGCCAGGGCCGGTACAATGAGCAGTTCTTC. The chain has TRBV14 and TRBJ2-1; the D gene is possibly TRBD1 (5 bases). Germline CDR1 is SGHDN and CDR2 is FVKESK. The CDR3 contains 16 residues. V was trimmed by 1 base and J by 4 bases, leaving 14 bases between them.

This sequence joins TRBV6-5 and TRBJ1-2; perhaps TRBD1 as D (5 bases). Per germline, CDR1 MNHEY and CDR2 SVGAGI. This CDR3 has 14 amino acids. V lost 4 bases to trimming and J lost 2 bases, with 11 bases between them. The DNA for the CDR3 is TGTGCCAGCAGTTTGGGGGGGACCAACTATGGCTACACCTTC. Translating it yields CASSLGGTNYGYTF.

This clone was detected only once. The chain recombines TRBV9 with TRBJ1-3; TRBD1 aligns across 8 bases. Unmatched junction bases numbered 4, after V lost 4 bases and J lost 7 bases. This CDR3 contains 13 residues. Germline CDR1 and CDR2: SGDLS and YYNGEE. The CDR3 sequence: CASSIDRGNTIYF. The CDR3 DNA follows: TGTGCCAGCAGCATTGACAGGGGCAACACCATATATTTT.

This clone was seen a handful of times. This chain connects TRBV9 to TRBJ1-3; D is unresolved. Trimming removed 5 bases at V and 4 bases at J, with 7 bases between. Germline assignment: CDR1 SGDLS and CDR2 YYNGEE. This CDR3 comprises 12 residues. In DNA, the CDR3 is TGTGCCAGCAGTCAATCCGGAAACACCATATATTTT. Residues: CASSQSGNTIYF.

V and J are TRBV19 and TRBJ1-2; maybe TRBD1 (5 bases). CDR1 and CDR2 (germline): LNHDA, SQIVND (reference sequence). This CDR3 spans 19 amino acids. Between the trimmed V and J ends, which lost 6 bases and 0 bases, there was a span of 26 bases. The CDR3 protein is CASSLYPMSQDKTNYGYTF. CDR3 nucleotide sequence: TGTGCCAGTAGCTTATACCCAATGTCCCAGGACAAGACTAACTATGGCTACACCTTC.

This clone was seen more than once but under ten times. The chain joins TRBV5-1 to TRBJ2-1; TRBD2 matches 12 bases. The CDR3 consists of 15 residues. CDR1 and CDR2 from the germline V gene are SGHRS and YFSETQ. The junction had 1 base not matched to a gene; V was cut back by 3 bases and J by 3 bases. CDR3 nucleotides: TGCGCCAGCAGCTGGACTAGCGGGGACTACAATGAGCAGTTCTTC. It encodes CASSWTSGDYNEQFF.

This chain joins TRBV18 and TRBJ1-5; D perhaps matches TRBD1 (6 bases). V was trimmed by 2 bases and J by 6 bases, leaving 23 bases between them. The CDR3 extends over 18 amino acids. Germline CDR1 KGHSH, CDR2 LQKENI. CDR3 protein: CASSPGTMGDSQTQPQHF. The CDR3 nucleotides are TGTGCCAGCTCACCAGGGACAATGGGGGATTCACAGACTCAGCCCCAGCATTTT. The whole variable domain, remainder taken from reference TRBV18 and TRBJ1-5, is NAGVMQNPRHLVRRRGQEARLRCSPMKGHSHVYWYRQLPEEGLKFMVYLQKENIIDESGMPKERFSAEFPKEGPSILRIQQVVRGDSAAYFCASSPGTMGDSQTQPQHFGDGTRLSIL.

The chain carries TRBV11-2 and TRBJ1-1, with 7 nucleotides matching TRBD1. Trimming removed 1 base from V and 5 bases from J; junction bases left unmatched: 4. Germline V gives CDR1 SGHAT, CDR2 FQNNGV. There are 14 residues in the CDR3. CDR3 sequence (DNA): TGTGCCAGCAGCTTAGGTCACAGGGGAACTGAAGCTTTCTTT. Encoded protein: CASSLGHRGTEAFF.

The CDR3: CASSAGDGVSQPQHF. In nucleotides, the CDR3 is TGTGCCAGCAGTGCGGGGGACGGTGTTAGTCAGCCCCAGCATTTT. J is TRBJ1-5 and V is TRBV6-1; a weak D match, TRBD1 (5 bases). The CDR3 is made up of 15 amino acids. The ends were cut back, 4 bases at V and 6 bases at J, with 16 bases in the middle. Germline V CDR1 and CDR2: MNHNS, SASEGT.

The chain carries TRBV14 and TRBJ2-7; D may be TRBD1 (6 bases). This CDR3 is built from 14 residues. Germline V lookup: CDR1 SGHDN, CDR2 FVKESK. Between the trimmed V and J ends, which lost 4 bases and 1 base, there was a span of 11 bases. The CDR3 nucleotides read TGTGCCAGCAGCCGCAAGGGACATTCCTACGAGCAGTACGTC. Its protein is CASSRKGHSYEQYV.

The chain carries TRBV5-1 and TRBJ1-1; D is possibly TRBD1 (6 bases). The V gene's germline CDR1 is SGHRS and CDR2 YFSETQ. V shed 1 base and J shed 5 bases, with 12 bases lying between them. There are 14 residues in the CDR3. CDR3 sequence: CASSLQLGATEAFF. The CDR3 region has the DNA TGCGCCAGCAGCTTGCAACTGGGGGCAACTGAAGCTTTCTTT.

The V and J genes are TRBV9 and TRBJ1-2, with D hard to call. Germline V gene data show CDR1 as SGDLS and CDR2 as YYNGEE. The CDR3 consists of 14 residues. Between the trimmed V and J ends, which lost 0 bases and 5 bases, there was a span of 11 bases. CDR3 DNA: TGTGCCAGCAGCGTAGCAGGCGCAACTTATGGCTACACCTTC. This sequence encodes CASSVAGATYGYTF. The full variable domain, completed using reference TRBV9 and TRBJ1-2, is DSGVTQTPKHLITATGQRVTLRCSPRSGDLSVYWYQQSLDQGLQFLIQYYNGEERAKGNILERFSAQQFPDLHSELNLSSLELGDSALYFCASSVAGATYGYTFGSGTRLTVV.

At least ten counts were recorded for this clone. The V call is TRBV2, the J call TRBJ1-3; D possibly corresponds to TRBD1 (6 bases). Looked up from germline, CDR1 is SNHLY and CDR2 is FYNNEI. Trimming took off 6 bases at V and 7 bases at J, with 19 bases between the two ends. CDR3 size: 15 residues. The CDR3 DNA is TGTGCCAGCAGGGACAGCTACTACCAGGGGAACACCATATATTTT. Protein: CASRDSYYQGNTIYF.

This clone was detected a few times. This rearrangement joins TRBV6-5 to TRBJ1-1; the D gene is possibly TRBD1 (5 bases). The CDR3 has 11 residues. CDR1 MNHEY and CDR2 SVGAGI come from the germline V gene. V lost 4 bases, J lost 10 bases, and 10 bases lay in between. Written as DNA, the CDR3 is TGTGCCAGCAGTTCAGGGTTGCTAGCTTTCTTT. Translating it yields CASSSGLLAFF.

This chain joins TRBV7-2 and TRBJ2-3; D call uncertain. Germline-derived CDR1 and CDR2 are SGHTA and FQGNSA. The CDR3 runs 13 residues. V was pared by 6 bases and J by 4 bases, with 11 bases between. CDR3 in amino acids: CASSPHPADTQYF. CDR3 nucleotide sequence: TGTGCCAGCAGTCCTCATCCGGCAGATACGCAGTATTTT.

The gene calls are TRBV4-2 and TRBJ2-3; a weak D match, TRBD1 (6 bases). Germline CDR1 is LGHNA and CDR2 is YNFKEQ. Trimming removed 3 bases from V and 0 bases from J, with 13 bases in between. This CDR3 contains 16 residues. In DNA form, the CDR3 reads TGTGCCAGCAGCCAGGCCCAGGGGAGCAGCACAGATACGCAGTATTTT. This translates into CASSQAQGSSTDTQYF.

The J gene is TRBJ2-2, the V gene TRBV2, with 8 bases identical to TRBD1. The CDR3 spans 13 residues. CDR1 SNHLY and CDR2 FYNNEI come from the germline V gene. J gave up 4 bases and V 6 bases, and 1 base lay outside the gene matches. The CDR3 nucleotides are TGTGCCAGCAGGGACAGGGCCACCGGGGAGCTGTTTTTT. Translation: CASRDRATGELFF.

V usage is TRBV5-6 and J usage is TRBJ1-5; D perhaps matches TRBD1 (5 bases). V was trimmed by 0 bases and J by 4 bases, leaving 8 bases between them. Germline V lookup: CDR1 SGHDT, CDR2 YYEEEE. CDR3 size: 14 residues. The CDR3 region is CASSLGPGNQPQHF. Here the CDR3 DNA reads TGTGCCAGCAGCTTGGGCCCAGGGAATCAGCCCCAGCATTTT.

The rearrangement joins TRBV28 to TRBJ2-5; D might be TRBD2 (6 bases). The germline V and J ends were trimmed by 5 bases and 3 bases, with 16 bases remaining between them. The germline CDR1 and CDR2 sequences are MDHEN and SYDVKM. The CDR3 consists of 15 residues. As DNA, the CDR3 is TGTGCCAGCAGTCTCGGGGGACTTTCAAAAGAGACCCAGTACTTC. It codes for CASSLGGLSKETQYF.

The V and J genes are TRBV25-1 and TRBJ2-1; no reliable D call. The V end lost 5 bases, the J end lost 5 bases, and 13 bases lay between the germline ends. This CDR3 contains 14 residues. Germline CDR1 is MGHDK and CDR2 is SYGVNS. The CDR3 sequence: CASSPRQNNNEQFF. Here the CDR3 DNA reads TGTGCCAGCAGTCCCCGACAAAACAACAATGAGCAGTTCTTC.

CDR3 sequence reads: CASSGLSYSNQPQHF. In nucleotides, the CDR3 is TGTGCCAGCAGCGGCTTGTCTTATAGCAATCAGCCCCAGCATTTT. This sequence joins TRBV5-5 and TRBJ1-5, with no clear D. The CDR3 consists of 15 residues. Germline V lookup: CDR1 SGHKS, CDR2 YYEKEE (reference sequence). Between the trimmed V and J ends, which lost 4 bases and 0 bases, there was a span of 11 bases.

The V gene is TRBV6-1, the J gene TRBJ2-3; 7 nucleotides align to TRBD2. V dropped 3 bases and J dropped 0; count of bases not matched to a gene: 6. This CDR3 is 16 amino acids long. CDR1 MNHNS and CDR2 SASEGT come from the germline V gene. As DNA, the CDR3 is TGTGCCAGCAGTGATCGGGCGGGGGAGAGCACAGATACGCAGTATTTT. Encoded protein: CASSDRAGESTDTQYF.

The DNA for the CDR3 is TGTGCCAGCAGTCCCGGGACTAGTCCGTGGGAGACCCAGTACTTC. Translated: CASSPGTSPWETQYF. This rearrangement joins TRBV27 to TRBJ2-5, with 8 nucleotides matching TRBD2. J gave up 5 bases and V 5 bases, and 10 bases lay outside the gene matches. Germline values: CDR1 MNHEY, CDR2 SMNVEV (reference sequence). The CDR3 extends over 15 amino acids.

This clone was seen a handful of times. The J gene is TRBJ1-3, the V gene TRBV7-6; no definite D call. Per germline, CDR1 SGHVS and CDR2 FNYEAQ. CDR3 length equals 15 residues. Trimming took 5 bases from V and 0 from J, leaving 11 bases between them. The CDR3 DNA sequence: TGTGCCAGCAGCCCCAAGCCAAGCTCTGGAAACACCATATATTTT. It specifies CASSPKPSSGNTIYF.